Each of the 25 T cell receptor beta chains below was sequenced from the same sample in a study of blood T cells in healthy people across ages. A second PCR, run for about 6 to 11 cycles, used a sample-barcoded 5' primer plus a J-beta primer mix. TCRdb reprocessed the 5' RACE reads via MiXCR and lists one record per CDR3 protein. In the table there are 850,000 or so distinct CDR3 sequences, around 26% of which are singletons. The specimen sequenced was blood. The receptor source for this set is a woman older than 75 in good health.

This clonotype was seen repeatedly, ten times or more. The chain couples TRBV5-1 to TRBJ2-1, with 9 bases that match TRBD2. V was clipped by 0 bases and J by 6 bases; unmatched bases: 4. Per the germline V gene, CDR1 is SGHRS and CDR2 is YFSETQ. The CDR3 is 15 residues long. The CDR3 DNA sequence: TGCGCCAGCAGCTTGGATCGGACTAGCGCCAATGAGCAGTTCTTC. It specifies CASSLDRTSANEQFF.

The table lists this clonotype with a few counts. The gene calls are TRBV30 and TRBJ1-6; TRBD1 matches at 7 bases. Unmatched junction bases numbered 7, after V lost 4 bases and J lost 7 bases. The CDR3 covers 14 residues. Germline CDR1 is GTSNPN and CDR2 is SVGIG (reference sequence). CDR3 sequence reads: CAWKTGTVNSPLHF. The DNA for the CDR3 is TGTGCCTGGAAAACCGGGACAGTAAATTCACCCCTCCACTTT.

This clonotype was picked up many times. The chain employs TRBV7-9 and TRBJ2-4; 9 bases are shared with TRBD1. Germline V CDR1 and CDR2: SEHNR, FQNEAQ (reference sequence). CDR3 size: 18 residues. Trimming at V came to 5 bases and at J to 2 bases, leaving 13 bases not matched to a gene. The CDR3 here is CASSPHSTGGGTKNIQYF. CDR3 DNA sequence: TGTGCCAGCAGCCCCCACTCGACAGGGGGAGGAACCAAAAACATTCAGTACTTC.

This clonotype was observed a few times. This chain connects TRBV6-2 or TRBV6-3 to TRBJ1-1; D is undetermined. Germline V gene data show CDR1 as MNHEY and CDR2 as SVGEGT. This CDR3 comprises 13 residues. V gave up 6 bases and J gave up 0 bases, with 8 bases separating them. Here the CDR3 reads CASSRIMNTEAFF. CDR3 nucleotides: TGTGCCAGCAGCCGGATCATGAACACTGAAGCTTTCTTT.

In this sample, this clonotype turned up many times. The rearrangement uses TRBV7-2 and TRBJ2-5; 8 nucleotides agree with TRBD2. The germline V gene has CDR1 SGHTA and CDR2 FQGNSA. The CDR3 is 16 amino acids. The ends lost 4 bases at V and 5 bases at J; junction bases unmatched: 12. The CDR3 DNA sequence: TGTGCCAGCAGCTCGCGTAGCGGGGCAAGTGTGGAGACCCAGTACTTC. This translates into CASSSRSGASVETQYF.

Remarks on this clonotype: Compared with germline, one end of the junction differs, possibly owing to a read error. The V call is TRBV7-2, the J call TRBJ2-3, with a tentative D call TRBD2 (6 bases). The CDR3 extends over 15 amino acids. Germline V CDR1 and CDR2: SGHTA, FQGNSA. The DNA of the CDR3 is TGTGCCGGCAGCTTAGCCCACGCGGGGTCAGATACGCAGTATTTT. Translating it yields CAGSLAHAGSDTQYF.

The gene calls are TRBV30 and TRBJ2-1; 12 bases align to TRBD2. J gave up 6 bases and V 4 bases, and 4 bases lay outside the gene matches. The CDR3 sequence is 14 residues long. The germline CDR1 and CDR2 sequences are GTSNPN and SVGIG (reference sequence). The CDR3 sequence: CAWILAGGSNEQFF. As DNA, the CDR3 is TGTGCCTGGATACTAGCGGGGGGTTCCAATGAGCAGTTCTTC.

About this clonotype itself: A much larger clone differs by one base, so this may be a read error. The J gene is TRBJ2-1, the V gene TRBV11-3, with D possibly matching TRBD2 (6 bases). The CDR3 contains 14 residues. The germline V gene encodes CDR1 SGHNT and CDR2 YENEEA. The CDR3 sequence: CASSGGAGRNERFF. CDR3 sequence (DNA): TGTGCCAGCAGTGGAGGGGCAGGGCGGAATGAGCGGTTCTTC.

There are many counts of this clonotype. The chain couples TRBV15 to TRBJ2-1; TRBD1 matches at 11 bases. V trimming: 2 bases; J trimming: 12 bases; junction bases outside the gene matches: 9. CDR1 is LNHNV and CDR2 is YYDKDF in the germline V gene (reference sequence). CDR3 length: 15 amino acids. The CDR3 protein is CATSRLPGQGVGQFF. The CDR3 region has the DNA TGTGCCACCAGCAGACTACCGGGACAGGGGGTAGGGCAGTTCTTC.

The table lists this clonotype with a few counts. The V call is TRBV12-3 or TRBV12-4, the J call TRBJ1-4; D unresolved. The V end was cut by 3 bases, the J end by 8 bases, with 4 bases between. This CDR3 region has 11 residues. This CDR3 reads CASSFSEKLFF. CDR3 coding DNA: TGTGCCAGCAGTTTTTCGGAAAAACTGTTTTTT.

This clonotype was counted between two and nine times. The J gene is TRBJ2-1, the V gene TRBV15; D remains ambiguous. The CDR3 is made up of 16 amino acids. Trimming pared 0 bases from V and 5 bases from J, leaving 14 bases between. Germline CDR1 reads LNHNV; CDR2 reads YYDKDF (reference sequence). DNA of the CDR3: TGTGCCACCAGCAGAGATAGGGCAACGTCTAACAATGAGCAGTTCTTC. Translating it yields CATSRDRATSNNEQFF.

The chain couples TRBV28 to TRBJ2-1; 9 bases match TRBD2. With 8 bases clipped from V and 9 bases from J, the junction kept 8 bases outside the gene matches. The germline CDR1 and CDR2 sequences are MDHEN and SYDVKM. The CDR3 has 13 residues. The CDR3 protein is CASRLAGTGEQFF. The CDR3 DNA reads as TGTGCCAGCCGGCTAGCGGGAACGGGTGAGCAGTTCTTC.

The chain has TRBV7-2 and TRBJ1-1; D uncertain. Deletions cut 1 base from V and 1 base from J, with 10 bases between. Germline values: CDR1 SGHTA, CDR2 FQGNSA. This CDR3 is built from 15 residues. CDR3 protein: CASSLVTGGNTEAFF. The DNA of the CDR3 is TGTGCCAGCAGCTTAGTAACCGGCGGGAACACTGAAGCTTTCTTT.

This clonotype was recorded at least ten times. The CDR3 DNA is TGTGCCAGCAGCTTACGGGGGCCCGGGGCGGGGCAAGAGACCCAGTACTTC. Translating gives CASSLRGPGAGQETQYF. The chain uses TRBV7-2 and TRBJ2-5; tentatively, D is TRBD1 or TRBD2 (6 bases each). Germline V gene data show CDR1 as SGHTA and CDR2 as FQGNSA. CDR3 length equals 17 residues. Trimming cost V 2 bases and J 2 bases, with 18 bases left between them.

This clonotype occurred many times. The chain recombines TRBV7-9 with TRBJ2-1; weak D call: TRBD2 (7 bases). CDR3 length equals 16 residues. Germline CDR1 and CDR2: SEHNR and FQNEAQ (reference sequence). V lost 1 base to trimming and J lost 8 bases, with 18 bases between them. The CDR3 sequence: CASSLGGGSAGDEQFF. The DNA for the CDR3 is TGTGCCAGCAGCTTAGGGGGGGGCTCGGCGGGCGATGAGCAGTTCTTC.

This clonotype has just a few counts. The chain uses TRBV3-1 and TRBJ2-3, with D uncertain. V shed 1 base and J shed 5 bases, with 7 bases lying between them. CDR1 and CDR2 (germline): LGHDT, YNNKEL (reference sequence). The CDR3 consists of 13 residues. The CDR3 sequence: CASSQGRLDTQYF. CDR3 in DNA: TGTGCCAGCAGCCAAGGGCGGTTAGATACGCAGTATTTT.

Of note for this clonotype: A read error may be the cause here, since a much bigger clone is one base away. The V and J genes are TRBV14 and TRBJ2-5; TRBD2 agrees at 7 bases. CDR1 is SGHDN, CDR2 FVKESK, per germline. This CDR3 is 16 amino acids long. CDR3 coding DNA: TGTGCCTGCAGCCACGGGGGAGGGAGAAACCAAGAGACCCAGTACTTC. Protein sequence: CACSHGGGRNQETQYF.

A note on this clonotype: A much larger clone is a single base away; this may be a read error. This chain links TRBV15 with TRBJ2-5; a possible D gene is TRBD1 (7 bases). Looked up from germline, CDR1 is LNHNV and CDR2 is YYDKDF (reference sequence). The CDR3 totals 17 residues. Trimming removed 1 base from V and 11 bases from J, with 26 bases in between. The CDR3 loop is CATSRGYQGGLGNEQYF. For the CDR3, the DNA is TGTGCCACCAGCAGAGGGTATCAGGGGGGCCTCGGCAATGAGCAGTACTTC.

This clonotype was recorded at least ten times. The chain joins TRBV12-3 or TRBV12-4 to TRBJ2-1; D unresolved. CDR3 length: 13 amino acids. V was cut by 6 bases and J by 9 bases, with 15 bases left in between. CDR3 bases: TGTGCCAGCAGACTCGGTGGCGGAAGTGAGCAGTTCTTC. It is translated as CASRLGGGSEQFF.

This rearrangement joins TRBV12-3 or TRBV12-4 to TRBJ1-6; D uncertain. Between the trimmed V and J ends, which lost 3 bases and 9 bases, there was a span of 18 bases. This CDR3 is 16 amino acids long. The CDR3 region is CASSLGWARASSPLHF. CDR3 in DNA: TGTGCCAGCAGTTTGGGATGGGCTCGGGCTAGTTCACCCCTCCACTTT.

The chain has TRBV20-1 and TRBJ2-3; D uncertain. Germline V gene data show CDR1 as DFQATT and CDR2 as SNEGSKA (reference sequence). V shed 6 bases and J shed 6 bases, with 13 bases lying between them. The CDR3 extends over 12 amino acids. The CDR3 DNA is TGCAGTGCCCCGACCCAAACGGATACGCAGTATTTT. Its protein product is CSAPTQTDTQYF.

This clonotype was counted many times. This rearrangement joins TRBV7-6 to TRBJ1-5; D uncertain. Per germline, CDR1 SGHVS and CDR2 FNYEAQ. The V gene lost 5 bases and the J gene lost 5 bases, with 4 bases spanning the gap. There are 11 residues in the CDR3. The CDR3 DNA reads TGTGCCAGCAGCCAACATCAGCCCCAGCATTTT. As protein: CASSQHQPQHF.

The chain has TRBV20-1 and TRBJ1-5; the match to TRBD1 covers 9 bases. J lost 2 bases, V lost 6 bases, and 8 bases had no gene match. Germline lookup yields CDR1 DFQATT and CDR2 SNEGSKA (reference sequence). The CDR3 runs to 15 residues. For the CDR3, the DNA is TGCAGTGCCGGGGGACAGGGAAGAGGCAATCAGCCCCAGCATTTT. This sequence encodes CSAGGQGRGNQPQHF.

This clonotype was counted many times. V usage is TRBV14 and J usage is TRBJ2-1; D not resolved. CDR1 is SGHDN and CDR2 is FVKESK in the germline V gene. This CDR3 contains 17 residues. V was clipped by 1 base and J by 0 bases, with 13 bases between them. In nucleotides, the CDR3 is TGTGCCAGCAGCCAAGGGGTCAGCAGTAGCTCCTACAATGAGCAGTTCTTC. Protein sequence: CASSQGVSSSSYNEQFF.

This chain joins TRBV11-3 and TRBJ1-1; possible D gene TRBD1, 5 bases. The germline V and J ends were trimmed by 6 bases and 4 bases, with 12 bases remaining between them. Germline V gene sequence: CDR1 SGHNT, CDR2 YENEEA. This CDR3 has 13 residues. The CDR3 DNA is TGTGCCAGCAGTTCGACAGTGACCACTGAAGCTTTCTTT. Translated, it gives CASSSTVTTEAFF.